This is a list of T cell receptor beta chains from one sample in a study of cytomegalovirus exposure and HLA in healthy donors. The method was immunoSEQ multiplex PCR; TCRdb's version includes in-frame clones alone and lacks a portion of them. The sample consists of 270,000 or so clones, 70% to 90% of them appearing once. The sequenced sample was PBMCs. The receptors come from a man aged 35 to 55 in good health and CMV-seropositive. CDR3s include the opening cysteine and the closing phenylalanine or tryptophan. A D gene is named only where the DNA matches it firmly. Not every row has a clone size; where given, it reads once, few, many or a size class.

>-|TRBV7-6|-|TRBJ1-1
CASSLDAGQMNTEAFF
TGTGCCAGCAGCTTAGACGCTGGACAGATGAACACTGAAGCTTTCTTT
>TRBD2|TRBV7-2|-|TRBJ2-7
CASTSSAGLSYEQYF
TGTGCCAGCACGTCATCAGCGGGACTCTCCTACGAGCAGTACTTC
>-|TRBV19|once|TRBJ1-2
CASSITGLYGYTF
TGTGCCAGTAGTATCACAGGGTTGTACGGCTACACCTTC
>-|TRBV28|once|TRBJ2-1
CASSSLRVSSYNEQFF
TGTGCCAGCAGTTCTCTACGCGTAAGCTCCTACAATGAGCAGTTCTTC
>TRBD2|TRBV7-2|-|TRBJ2-1
CASSLGAAGGETEQFF
TGTGCCAGCAGCTTAGGTGCAGCGGGAGGCGAAACTGAGCAGTTCTTC
>-|TRBV30|-|TRBJ1-5
CAWSGTRGPYSNQPQHF
TGTGCCTGGAGTGGTACCAGGGGACCCTATAGCAATCAGCCCCAGCATTTT
>-|TRBV27|-|TRBJ2-1
CASTLLGSANNEQFF
TGTGCCAGCACCCTATTGGGCTCGGCAAACAATGAGCAGTTCTTC
>TRBD1|TRBV9|-|TRBJ1-2
CASSVSDRGRLGYTF
TGTGCCAGCAGCGTCAGCGACAGGGGCCGCCTCGGCTACACCTTC
>-|TRBV21-1|-|TRBJ2-7
CASSCLAGGFYEQYF
TGTGCCAGCAGTTGCCTAGCGGGAGGATTTTACGAGCAGTACTTC
>TRBD1|TRBV28|-|TRBJ1-2
CASSSGQGKTESYTF
TGTGCCAGCAGTTCAGGACAGGGAAAAACTGAGAGCTACACCTTC
>TRBD2|TRBV18|-|TRBJ2-1
CASSPGTSGDYNEQFF
TGTGCCAGCTCACCGGGGACTAGCGGGGATTACAATGAGCAGTTCTTC
>TRBD1|TRBV9|-|TRBJ1-1
CASSSHRGETEAFF
TGTGCCAGCAGCTCTCACAGGGGAGAGACTGAAGCTTTCTTT
>-|TRBV27|-|TRBJ1-4
CASRRTGLATNEKLFF
TGTGCCAGCCGCCGGACTGGACTTGCAACTAATGAAAAACTGTTTTTT
>-|TRBV6-1|-|TRBJ2-1
CASSESFYNEQFF
TGTGCCAGCAGTGAATCTTTCTACAATGAGCAGTTCTTC
>-|TRBV7-8|-|TRBJ2-7
CASSFLPGAYEQYF
TGTGCCAGCAGCTTCCTTCCCGGGGCCTACGAGCAGTACTTC
>TRBD1|TRBV5-4|once|TRBJ2-3
CASSLTGGSTDTQYF
TGTGCCAGCAGCCTTACAGGGGGGAGCACAGATACGCAGTATTTT
>-|TRBV19|-|TRBJ2-7
CASSPMAGRYYEQYF
TGTGCCAGTAGTCCCATGGCAGGGCGTTACTACGAGCAGTACTTC